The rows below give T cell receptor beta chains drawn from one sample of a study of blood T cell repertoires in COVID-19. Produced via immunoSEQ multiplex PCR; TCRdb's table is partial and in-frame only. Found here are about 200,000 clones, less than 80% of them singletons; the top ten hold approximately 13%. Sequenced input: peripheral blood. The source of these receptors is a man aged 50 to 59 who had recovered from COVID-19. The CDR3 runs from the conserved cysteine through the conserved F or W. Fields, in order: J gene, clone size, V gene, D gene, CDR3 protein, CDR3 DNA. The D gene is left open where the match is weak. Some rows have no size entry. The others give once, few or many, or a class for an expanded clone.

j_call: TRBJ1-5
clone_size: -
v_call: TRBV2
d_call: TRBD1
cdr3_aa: CASEKDRGGNQPQHF
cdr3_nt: TGTGCCAGCGAAAAAGACAGGGGCGGCAATCAGCCCCAGCATTTT

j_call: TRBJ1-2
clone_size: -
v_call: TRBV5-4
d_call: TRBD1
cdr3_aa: CASSPDRSNYGYTF
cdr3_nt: TGTGCCAGCAGCCCGGACAGGTCAAACTATGGCTACACCTTC

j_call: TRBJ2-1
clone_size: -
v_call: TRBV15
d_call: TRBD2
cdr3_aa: CATSRGGISGSSYNEQFF
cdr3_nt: TGTGCCACCAGCAGAGGGGGAATTAGCGGGAGCTCCTACAATGAGCAGTTCTTC

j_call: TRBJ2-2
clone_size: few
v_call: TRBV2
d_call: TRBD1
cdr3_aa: CASSDFWDRGTGELFF
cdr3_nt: TGTGCCAGCAGTGATTTCTGGGACAGGGGTACCGGGGAGCTGTTTTTT

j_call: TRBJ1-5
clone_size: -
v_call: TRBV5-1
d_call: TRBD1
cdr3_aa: CASSVLGGHQPQHF
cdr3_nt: TGCGCCAGCAGCGTTTTAGGGGGCCATCAGCCCCAGCATTTT

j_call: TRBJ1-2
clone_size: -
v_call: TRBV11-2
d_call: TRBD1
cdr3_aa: CASSSLTGEGSGGYTF
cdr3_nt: TGTGCCAGCAGCTCCCTGACAGGGGAAGGATCGGGGGGCTACACCTTC

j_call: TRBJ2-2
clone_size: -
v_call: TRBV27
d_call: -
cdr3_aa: CASKGTANTGELFF
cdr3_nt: TGTGCCAGCAAAGGGACTGCGAACACCGGGGAGCTGTTTTTT

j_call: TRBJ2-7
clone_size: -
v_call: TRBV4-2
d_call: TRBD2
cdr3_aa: CASSQDSTSGKSSYEQYF
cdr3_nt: TGTGCCAGCAGCCAAGATTCGACTAGCGGGAAGAGCTCCTACGAGCAGTACTTC

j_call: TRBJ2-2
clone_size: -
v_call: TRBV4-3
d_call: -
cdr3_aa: CASSQAVMNTGELFF
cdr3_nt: TGCGCCAGCAGCCAAGCGGTAATGAACACCGGGGAGCTGTTTTTT

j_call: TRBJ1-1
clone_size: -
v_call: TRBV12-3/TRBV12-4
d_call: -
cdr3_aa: CASSAAESPEAFF
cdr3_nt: TGTGCCAGCAGCGCCGCCGAGAGTCCGGAAGCTTTCTTT

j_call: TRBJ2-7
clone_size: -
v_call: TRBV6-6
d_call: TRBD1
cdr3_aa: CASTPVVGQGYEQYF
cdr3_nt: TGTGCCAGCACCCCGGTCGTGGGACAGGGCTACGAGCAGTACTTC

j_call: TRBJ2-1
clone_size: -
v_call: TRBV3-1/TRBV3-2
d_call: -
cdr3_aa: CASSQDPPRTPGSYNEQFF
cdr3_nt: TGTGCCAGCAGCCAAGACCCGCCCCGAACACCGGGGTCCTACAATGAGCAGTTCTTC

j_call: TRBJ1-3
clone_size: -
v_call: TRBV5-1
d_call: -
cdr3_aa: CASSLAGYGNTIYF
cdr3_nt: TGCGCCAGCAGCTTGGCGGGGTATGGAAACACCATATATTTT

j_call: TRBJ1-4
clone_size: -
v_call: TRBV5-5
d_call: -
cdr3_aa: CASSLFQASTNEKLFF
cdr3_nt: TGTGCCAGCAGCTTGTTCCAGGCCTCAACTAATGAAAAACTGTTTTTT

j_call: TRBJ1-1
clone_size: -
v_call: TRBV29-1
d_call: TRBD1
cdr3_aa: CSVSRTGTGMNTEAFF
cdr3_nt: TGCAGCGTCTCGCGGACCGGGACAGGGATGAACACTGAAGCTTTCTTT

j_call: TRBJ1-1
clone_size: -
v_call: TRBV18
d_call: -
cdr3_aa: CASSPHRDTEAFF
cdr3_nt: TGTGCCAGCTCACCGCACCGGGACACCGAAGCTTTCTTT

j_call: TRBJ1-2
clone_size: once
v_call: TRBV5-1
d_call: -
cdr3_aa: CASSLGGAGGYTF
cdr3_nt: TGCGCCAGCAGCTTGGGGGGCGCGGGAGGCTACACCTTC

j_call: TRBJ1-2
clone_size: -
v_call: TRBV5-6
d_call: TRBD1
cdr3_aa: CASSPLRWGQGSGYGYTF
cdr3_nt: TGTGCCAGCAGCCCCCTCCGGTGGGGACAGGGGTCGGGCTATGGCTACACCTTC

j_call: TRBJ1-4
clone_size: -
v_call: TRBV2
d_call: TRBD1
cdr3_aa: CASSESLGTVNEKLFF
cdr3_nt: TGTGCCAGCAGTGAGTCCTTAGGGACAGTGAATGAAAAACTGTTTTTT

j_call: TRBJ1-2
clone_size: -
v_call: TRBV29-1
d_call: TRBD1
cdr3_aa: CSVTNTNTGTGGWIGYGYTF
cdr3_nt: TGCAGCGTTACCAACACAAACACCGGGACAGGGGGCTGGATAGGCTATGGCTACACCTTC

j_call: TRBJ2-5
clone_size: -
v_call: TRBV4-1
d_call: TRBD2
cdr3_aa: CASGTSGRDLQETQYF
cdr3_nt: TGCGCCAGCGGGACTAGCGGGAGGGATCTCCAAGAGACCCAGTACTTC

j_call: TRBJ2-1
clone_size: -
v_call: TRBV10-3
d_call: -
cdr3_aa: CAISEFETRAGNEQFF
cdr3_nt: TGTGCCATCAGTGAGTTTGAAACACGGGCAGGGAATGAGCAGTTCTTC

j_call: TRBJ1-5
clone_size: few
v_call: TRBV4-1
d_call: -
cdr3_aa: CASSQVQGWQPQHF
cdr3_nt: TGCGCCAGCAGCCAAGTACAGGGATGGCAGCCCCAGCATTTT

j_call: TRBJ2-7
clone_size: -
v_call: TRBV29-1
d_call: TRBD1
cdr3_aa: CSVEIVRDRVDYEQYF
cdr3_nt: TGCAGCGTTGAAATAGTCCGGGACAGGGTCGACTACGAGCAGTACTTC

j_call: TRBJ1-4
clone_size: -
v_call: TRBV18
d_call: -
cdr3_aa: CASSPPGQRGEKLFF
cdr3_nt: TGTGCCAGCTCACCACCAGGGCAAAGGGGGGAAAAACTGTTTTTT

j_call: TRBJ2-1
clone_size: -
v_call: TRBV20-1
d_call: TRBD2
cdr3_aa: CSASVAGGYEQFF
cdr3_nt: TGCAGTGCTAGTGTAGCGGGAGGGTATGAGCAGTTCTTC

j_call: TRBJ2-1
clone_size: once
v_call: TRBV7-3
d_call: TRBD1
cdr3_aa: CASSPTGTGLHEQFF
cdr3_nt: TGTGCCAGCAGCCCAACCGGGACAGGGCTGCATGAGCAGTTCTTC

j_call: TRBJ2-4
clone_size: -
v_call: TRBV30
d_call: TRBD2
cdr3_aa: CAWRPGGSKNIQYF
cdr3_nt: TGTGCCTGGAGGCCGGGGGGGTCCAAAAACATTCAGTACTTC

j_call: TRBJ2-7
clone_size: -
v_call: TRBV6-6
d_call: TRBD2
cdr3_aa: CASSSGLTSGTYEQYF
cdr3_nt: TGTGCCAGCAGTTCTGGCCTGACTAGCGGAACCTACGAGCAGTACTTC

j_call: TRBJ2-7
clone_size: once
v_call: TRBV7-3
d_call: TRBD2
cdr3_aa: CASSVTRGSEYEQYF
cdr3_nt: TGTGCCAGCAGCGTGACACGCGGGAGTGAATACGAGCAGTACTTC